This TCR beta chain came from a study of PD-1 blockade in mismatch repair-deficient tumors. General study findings and limits: Tumor-resident clones, often absent from pretreatment blood, expanded after pembrolizumab and then contracted.

Only in-frame clones appear in the TCRdb table, and some are missing; sequencing was by immunoSEQ multiplex PCR. The profile shows about 67,000 clones, 78% of them singletons. PCR or immunohistochemistry showed mismatch repair deficiency in every enrolled patient. J gave up 6 bases and V 6 bases, and 10 bases lay outside the gene matches. The CDR3 runs to 14 residues. Germline lookup yields CDR1 SNHLY and CDR2 FYNNEI. This clone was seen at least ten times. Its antigen is unknown. The gene calls are TRBV2 and TRBJ1-2, with 7 bases identical to TRBD1. The sequence was obtained from an adult with mismatch repair-deficient cancer. The specimen comprised peripheral blood, sampled 2 weeks after starting pembrolizumab. The CDR3 protein is CASSLRQGVNGYTF. In nucleotides, the CDR3 is TGTGCCAGCAGCCTTCGACAGGGAGTGAATGGCTACACCTTC.